The 14 T cell receptor beta chains reported below all come from one sample, sequenced in a study of blood T cell repertoires in COVID-19. Generated by immunoSEQ multiplex PCR, the TCRdb table keeps only in-frame clones and is missing some. The sample carries hundreds of thousands of clones, 85% to 90% recorded once. The source material was peripheral blood. The receptors stem from a man between 45 and 60 years old with COVID-19, enrolled during active disease.

The CDR3 nucleotides read TGTGCCAGCAGCGGATACCTAGGGCAGGGTGGCTACACCTTC. It is translated as CASSGYLGQGGYTF. This chain links TRBV9 with TRBJ1-2; perhaps TRBD1 as D (5 bases). The CDR3 covers 14 residues. Trimming removed 3 bases at V and 7 bases at J, with 16 bases between. Germline V lookup: CDR1 SGDLS, CDR2 YYNGEE.

The genes are TRBV7-3 and TRBJ2-1; 14 positions agree with TRBD2. Germline trimming cut 2 bases from V and 7 bases from J; bases unmatched to any gene: 13. CDR3 size: 19 residues. CDR1 is SGHTA, CDR2 FQGTGA, per germline. The CDR3 region has the DNA TGTGCCAGCAGCTTACGGGCTCTCGGGACTAGCGGGAGTCGGAATGAGCAGTTCTTC. Translating gives CASSLRALGTSGSRNEQFF.

This chain joins TRBV19 and TRBJ1-5; tentative D call: TRBD1 (5 bases). From germline, CDR1 is LNHDA and CDR2 SQIVND (reference sequence). The CDR3 covers 15 residues. Deletions cut 5 bases from V and 0 bases from J, with 11 bases between. CDR3 DNA: TGTGCCAGTAGTGTTGGACACCTTAGCAATCAGCCCCAGCATTTT. Its translation: CASSVGHLSNQPQHF.

This chain joins TRBV6-6 and TRBJ1-5; maybe TRBD1 (5 bases). V dropped 0 bases and J dropped 3 bases, with 12 bases sitting between them. The germline V gene encodes CDR1 MNHNY and CDR2 SVGAGI (reference sequence). This CDR3 spans 16 amino acids. Written as DNA, the CDR3 is TGTGCCAGCAGTTACTCGATCCAGGGCCCCAATCAGCCCCAGCATTTT. Amino acids: CASSYSIQGPNQPQHF.

The sample holds one count of this clone. The V and J genes are TRBV24-1 and TRBJ2-1; 9 positions match TRBD1. Germline loops: CDR1 KGHDR, CDR2 SFDVKD. V lost 4 bases and J lost 6; bases outside the gene matches: 9. This CDR3 is 16 amino acids long. The DNA for the CDR3 is TGTGCCACCAGTGACCCCGGGACAGGGTTGGGCAATGAGCAGTTCTTC. Translation gives CATSDPGTGLGNEQFF.

This chain links TRBV4-1 with TRBJ2-1; 16 bases are a match to TRBD2. Germline trimming cut 0 bases from V and 3 bases from J; bases unmatched to any gene: 8. Germline values: CDR1 MGHRA, CDR2 YSYEKL. The CDR3 runs to 20 residues. CDR3 loop: CASSQDSGTSGRAIYNEQFF. The CDR3 region has the DNA TGCGCCAGCAGCCAAGATTCTGGGACTAGCGGGAGGGCTATCTACAATGAGCAGTTCTTC.

The chain links TRBV5-5 to TRBJ1-2; D is unresolved. The CDR3 sequence is 11 residues long. Germline V gene data show CDR1 as SGHKS and CDR2 as YYEKEE (reference sequence). V was shortened by 4 bases and J by 8 bases, with 9 bases between the two germline ends. As DNA, the CDR3 is TGTGCCAGCAGCCTCGACGGGGGCTACACCTTC. Translating gives CASSLDGGYTF.

The chain couples TRBV2 to TRBJ1-5; D not resolved. The CDR3 totals 15 residues. The germline V gene has CDR1 SNHLY and CDR2 FYNNEI. V was pared by 5 bases and J by 0 bases, with 11 bases between. The CDR3 DNA is TGTGCCAGCAGTCCCGGACGGGATAGCAATCAGCCCCAGCATTTT. Residues: CASSPGRDSNQPQHF.

The chain employs TRBV6-5 and TRBJ2-7; D might be TRBD1 (6 bases). V dropped 2 bases and J dropped 2 bases, with 10 bases sitting between them. The CDR3 covers 14 residues. Germline CDR1 and CDR2: MNHEY and SVGAGI. The CDR3 loop reads CASSYRRQAYEQYF. Here the CDR3 DNA reads TGTGCCAGCAGTTACAGGCGACAGGCCTACGAGCAGTACTTC.

The rearrangement links TRBV19 to TRBJ1-5; the match to TRBD1 covers 9 bases. This CDR3 region has 14 residues. The V and J ends lost 5 bases and 4 bases, in that order; junction bases with no gene match: 3. Germline loops: CDR1 LNHDA, CDR2 SQIVND (reference sequence). The CDR3 protein is CASSDRGWNQPQHF. CDR3 coding DNA: TGTGCCAGTAGTGACAGGGGGTGGAATCAGCCCCAGCATTTT.

The chain carries TRBV9 and TRBJ2-4, with D maybe TRBD1 (6 bases). The CDR3 totals 16 residues. Germline V gene lookup returns CDR1 SGDLS and CDR2 YYNGEE. With 2 bases removed from V and 1 base from J, the gap between germline ends came to 13 bases. In nucleotides, the CDR3 is TGTGCCAGCAGCGTGCAACCCACAGGGGCCAAAAACATTCAGTACTTC. This encodes CASSVQPTGAKNIQYF. The full variable domain, rest sourced from reference TRBV9 and TRBJ2-4, is DSGVTQTPKHLITATGQRVTLRCSPRSGDLSVYWYQQSLDQGLQFLIQYYNGEERAKGNILERFSAQQFPDLHSELNLSSLELGDSALYFCASSVQPTGAKNIQYFGAGTRLSVL.

V is TRBV19 and J is TRBJ2-2, with 9 bases identical to TRBD1. The ends lost 7 bases at V and 4 bases at J; junction bases unmatched: 10. Germline CDR1 and CDR2: LNHDA and SQIVND (reference sequence). The CDR3 has 16 residues. The CDR3 DNA follows: TGTGCCAGTAACGTACAGGGGGCGAGGATCACCGGGGAGCTGTTTTTT. Translated, it gives CASNVQGARITGELFF.

V is TRBV30 and J is TRBJ2-3; maybe TRBD2 (5 bases). In germline, CDR1 is GTSNPN, CDR2 SVGIG (reference sequence). The CDR3 runs to 15 residues. V lost 0 bases to trimming and J lost 2 bases, with 12 bases between them. The CDR3 sequence is CAWSVPRGYTDTQYF. CDR3 coding DNA: TGTGCCTGGAGTGTCCCTCGGGGATACACAGATACGCAGTATTTT.

The chain has TRBV5-1 and TRBJ1-2; D call uncertain. Trimming removed 4 bases from V and 8 bases from J, with 18 bases in between. Germline V gene data show CDR1 as SGHRS and CDR2 as YFSETQ. This CDR3 is 14 amino acids long. The CDR3 reads CASSVAGRTEGYTF. Here the CDR3 DNA reads TGCGCCAGCAGCGTCGCGGGGAGGACCGAAGGCTACACCTTC.